What follows are 11 T cell receptor beta chains derived from one specimen sequenced in a study of blood T cell repertoires in COVID-19. The repertoire was sequenced with immunoSEQ multiplex PCR; TCRdb's copy has only in-frame clones and lacks some. In the table there are about 200,000 clones, about 83% of which are singletons. Sequencing was carried out using peripheral blood. Receptor source: a man in his 60s who had recovered from COVID-19.

The sample holds one count of this clone. The rearrangement links TRBV6-4 to TRBJ2-3; 7 positions match TRBD2. Germline CDR1 reads MRHNA; CDR2 reads SNTAGT. This CDR3 comprises 15 residues. The J segment lost 2 bases and the V segment lost 9 bases, leaving 11 bases of the junction unmatched. CDR3 nucleotide sequence: TGTGCCAGTTCCGGGGGGTTAGGGCCCACAGATACGCAGTATTTT. Its protein is CASSGGLGPTDTQYF.

The chain has TRBV3-1 (or the pseudogene TRBV3-2) and TRBJ2-7, with D unclear. The CDR3 is 14 amino acids. V was shortened by 1 base and J by 3 bases, with 10 bases between the two germline ends. Germline V gene lookup returns CDR1 LGHDT and CDR2 YNNKEL (reference sequence). The CDR3 is CASSQGVLRYEQYF. The DNA of the CDR3 is TGTGCCAGCAGCCAAGGAGTCCTTCGCTACGAGCAGTACTTC.

This clone was observed a few times. As DNA, the CDR3 is TGTGCCAGCAGAGAGACAGGGGGAGTATATGGCTACACCTTC. Its protein product is CASRETGGVYGYTF. The V call is TRBV2, the J call TRBJ1-2; 9 bases fit TRBD1. The CDR3 has 14 residues. With 6 bases clipped from V and 5 bases from J, the junction kept 7 bases outside the gene matches. The germline V gene encodes CDR1 SNHLY and CDR2 FYNNEI.

J is TRBJ2-7 and V is TRBV7-9; tentatively, D is TRBD1 (5 bases). V was shortened by 5 bases and J by 6 bases, with 14 bases between the two germline ends. This CDR3 is 13 amino acids long. Germline-derived CDR1 and CDR2 are SEHNR and FQNEAQ (reference sequence). CDR3 sequence (DNA): TGTGCCAGCAGCCTCCCGGTCCAGGGCGAGCAGTACTTC. As protein: CASSLPVQGEQYF. Full variable domain (missing parts from reference TRBV7-9 and TRBJ2-7): DTGVSQNPRHKITKRGQNVTFRCDPISEHNRLYWYRQTLGQGPEFLTYFQNEAQLEKSRLLSDRFSAERPKGSFSTLEIQRTEQGDSAMYLCASSLPVQGEQYFGPGTRLTVT.

The chain joins TRBV4-1 to TRBJ2-1; 7 bases agree with TRBD2. CDR3 length: 18 residues. V shed 0 bases and J 6 bases; nucleotides not matched to a gene: 14. The germline CDR1 and CDR2 sequences are MGHRA and YSYEKL. The CDR3: CASSQDKARPLAVNEQFF. DNA of the CDR3: TGCGCCAGCAGCCAAGATAAAGCTCGTCCGCTAGCGGTCAATGAGCAGTTCTTC.

This clone was seen only once. DNA for the CDR3: TGTGCCAGTAGTGTGGGACTCTCCTCTGGAAACACCATATATTTT. Its translation is CASSVGLSSGNTIYF. This chain uses TRBV19 with TRBJ1-3; the D gene is possibly TRBD1 (5 bases). Trimming took off 5 bases at V and 0 bases at J, with 11 bases between the two ends. The V gene's germline CDR1 is LNHDA and CDR2 SQIVND (reference sequence). The CDR3 length is 15 residues.

This CDR3 is CATSDLGGAQYF. In nucleotides, the CDR3 is TGTGCCACCAGTGATTTGGGCGGGGCCCAGTACTTC. This chain links TRBV24-1 with TRBJ2-5, with D maybe TRBD2 (6 bases). Germline CDR1 reads KGHDR; CDR2 reads SFDVKD. The length of the CDR3 is 12 residues. Trimming cost V 0 bases and J 9 bases, with 7 bases left between them.

The V call is TRBV2, the J call TRBJ2-3; 9 positions agree with TRBD1. Germline V gives CDR1 SNHLY, CDR2 FYNNEI. This CDR3 region has 17 residues. Germline trimming cut 4 bases from V and 0 bases from J; bases unmatched to any gene: 8. DNA of the CDR3: TGTGCCAGCAGTGTGGGACAGGGTGGATCGAGCACAGATACGCAGTATTTT. This encodes CASSVGQGGSSTDTQYF. Combining the CDR3 with reference TRBV2 and TRBJ2-3 gives the whole variable domain EPEVTQTPSHQVTQMGQEVILRCVPISNHLYFYWYRQILGQKVEFLVSFYNNEISEKSEIFDDQFSVERPDGSNFTLKIRSTKLEDSAMYFCASSVGQGGSSTDTQYFGPGTRLTVL.

This clone was detected only once. This rearrangement joins TRBV6-2 or TRBV6-3 to TRBJ1-5; no clear D gene. V was pared by 5 bases and J by 7 bases, with 9 bases between. The CDR3 is made up of 12 amino acids. CDR1 MNHEY and CDR2 SVGEGT come from the germline V gene. The CDR3 DNA is TGTGCCAGCAGTGAGGGAGGACAGCCCCAGCATTTT. Encoded protein: CASSEGGQPQHF.

The chain has TRBV7-9 and TRBJ2-5; no definite D call. The V gene's germline CDR1 is SEHNR and CDR2 FQNEAQ (reference sequence). V dropped 5 bases and J dropped 1 base, with 14 bases sitting between them. This CDR3 comprises 15 residues. The CDR3 loop is CASSPLSRPQETQYF. Written as DNA, the CDR3 is TGTGCCAGCAGCCCCCTATCACGTCCCCAAGAGACCCAGTACTTC.

This rearrangement joins TRBV7-2 to TRBJ2-2; D uncertain. The CDR3 loop spans 12 amino acids. V was shortened by 6 bases and J by 5 bases, with 7 bases between the two germline ends. CDR1 is SGHTA and CDR2 is FQGNSA in the germline V gene. CDR3 sequence: CASRQQTGELFF. The CDR3 DNA sequence: TGTGCCAGCAGACAGCAAACCGGGGAGCTGTTTTTT.